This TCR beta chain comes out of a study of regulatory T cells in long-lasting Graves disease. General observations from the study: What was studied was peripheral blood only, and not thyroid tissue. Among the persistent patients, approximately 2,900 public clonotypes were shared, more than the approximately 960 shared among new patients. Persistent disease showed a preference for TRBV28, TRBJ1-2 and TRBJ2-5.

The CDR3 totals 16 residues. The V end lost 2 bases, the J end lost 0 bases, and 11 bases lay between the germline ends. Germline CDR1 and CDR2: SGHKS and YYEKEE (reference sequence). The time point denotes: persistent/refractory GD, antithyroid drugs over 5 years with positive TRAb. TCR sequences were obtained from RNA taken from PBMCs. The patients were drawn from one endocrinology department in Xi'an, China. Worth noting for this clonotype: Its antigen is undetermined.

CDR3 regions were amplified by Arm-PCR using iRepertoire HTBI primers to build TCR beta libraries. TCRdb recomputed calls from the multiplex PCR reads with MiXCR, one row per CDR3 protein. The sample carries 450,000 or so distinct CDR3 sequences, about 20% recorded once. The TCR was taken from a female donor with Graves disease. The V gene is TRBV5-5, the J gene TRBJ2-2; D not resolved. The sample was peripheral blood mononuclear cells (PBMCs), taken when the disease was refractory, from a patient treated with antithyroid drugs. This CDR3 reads CASSLLGLTNTGELFF. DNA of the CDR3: TGTGCCAGCAGCTTATTAGGTCTAACGAACACCGGGGAGCTGTTTTTT.